This T cell receptor (beta chain) was sequenced in a study of T cell changes during pregnancy in multiple sclerosis (dated by TCRdb to between 2019 and 2020). General notes on the study: In women with multiple sclerosis, the researchers looked at how the T cell repertoire shifted as pregnancy progressed.

A remark on this clone: Its antigen remains undetermined. Base qualities were left out, and no much larger clone turns up one base away.

The library was prepared using the immunoSEQ multiplex PCR assay. Here the immuneACCESS table is served through TCRdb, limited to in-frame sequences with V and J called. Missing clones are a known gap in these copies; in checked studies unresolved V genes cover under half, and the rest lacks a known reason. The sample table lists about 93,000 clones, approximately 92% of them with a count of one. The leading ten clones occupy just over 2% of the sample. There are 12 amino acids in the CDR3, from cysteine to phenylalanine inclusive. Just CDR3 DNA is preserved here, 36 bases in frame from base 1. V loses 4 bases of germline sequence and J loses 4 bases, and the interval between the two ends is 10 bases. As encoded in the germline V gene (reference sequence), CDR1 is GTSNPN while CDR2 is SVGIG.

This clonotype originated in a female donor with multiple sclerosis, enrolled in a pregnancy study. This material consisted of peripheral blood, taken after pregnancy. The sequence links TRBV30 to TRBJ2-5; 6 matching bases give a weak D call of TRBD1. The CDR3 is CAWNRVGETQYF. The nucleotide sequence reads as follows: TGTGCCTGGAACAGGGTAGGAGAGACCCAGTACTTC.